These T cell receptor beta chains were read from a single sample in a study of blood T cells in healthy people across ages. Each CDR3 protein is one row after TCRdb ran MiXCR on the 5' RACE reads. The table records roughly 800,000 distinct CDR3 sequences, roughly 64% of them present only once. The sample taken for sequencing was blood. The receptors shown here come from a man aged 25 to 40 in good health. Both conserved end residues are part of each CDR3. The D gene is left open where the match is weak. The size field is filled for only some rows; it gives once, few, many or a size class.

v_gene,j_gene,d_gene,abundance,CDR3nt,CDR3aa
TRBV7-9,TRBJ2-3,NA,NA,TGTGCCAGCAGCGATTGGATGGCCACAGATACGCAGTATTTT,CASSDWMATDTQYF
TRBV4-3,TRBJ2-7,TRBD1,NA,TGCGCCAACAGCCAAGAATGGGGGACAGTCTCCTACGAGCAGTACTTC,CANSQEWGTVSYEQYF
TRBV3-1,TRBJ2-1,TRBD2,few,TGTGCCAGCAGTCGGACTAGCGGGGATTACAATGAGCAGTTCTTC,CASSRTSGDYNEQFF
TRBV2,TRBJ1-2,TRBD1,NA,TGTGCCAGCAGTTTTGGACAGGAGACCGGACCCTACACCTTC,CASSFGQETGPYTF
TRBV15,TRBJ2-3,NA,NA,TGTGCCACCAGCATCGCCCGTTCAGATACGCAGTATTTT,CATSIARSDTQYF
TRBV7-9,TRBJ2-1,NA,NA,TGTGCCAGCAGCCGACCAGCGGGTGCTGGGTACAATGAGCAGTTCTTC,CASSRPAGAGYNEQFF
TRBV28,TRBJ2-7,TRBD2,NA,TGTGCCAGCAGTTCCCCACCTACCCTAGCGGGAGACTACGAGCAGTACTTC,CASSSPPTLAGDYEQYF
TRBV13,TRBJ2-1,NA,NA,TGTGCCAGCGGCTTAAGGTTCATCACTACAGAGAGTGAGCAGTTCTTC,CASGLRFITTESEQFF
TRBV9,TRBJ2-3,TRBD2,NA,TGTGCCAGCAGCGAGAGCGGGAGAGGCTCAGATACGCAGTATTTT,CASSESGRGSDTQYF
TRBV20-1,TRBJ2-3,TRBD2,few,TGCAGTGCTACACCAATTAGCGGGAGAACTGTTACGCAGTATTTT,CSATPISGRTVTQYF
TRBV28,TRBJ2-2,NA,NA,TGTGCCAGCAGTTTAGCGGTTCGTGGGGAGCTGTTTTTT,CASSLAVRGELFF
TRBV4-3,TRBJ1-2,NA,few,TGCGCCAGCAGCCAAGATTCGTGGGGCCGGAACACCTTC,CASSQDSWGRNTF
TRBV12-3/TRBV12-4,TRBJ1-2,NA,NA,TGTGCCAGCAGTCCCCTCTCCCCAGGGGCGGTCAACTATGGCTACACCTTC,CASSPLSPGAVNYGYTF
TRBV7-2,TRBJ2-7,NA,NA,TGTGCCAGCAGCATATGGGCGGCGGACTACTACGAGCAGTACTTC,CASSIWAADYYEQYF
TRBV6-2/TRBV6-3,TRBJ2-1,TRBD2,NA,TGTGCCAGCAGTTACCAAAAAGCGGGATTCCGAAATCTCCTAAATTACAATGAGCAGTTCTTC,CASSYQKAGFRNLLNYNEQFF
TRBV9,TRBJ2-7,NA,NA,TGTGCCAGCAGCGTAGGATTGGGGTACGAGCAGTACTTC,CASSVGLGYEQYF